The entry below describes one T cell receptor (beta chain). This entry comes from a study of OX40 agonist ivuxolimab in advanced cancers. Study-level background: The patients' treatment was ivuxolimab, an agonistic anti-OX40 (CD134) antibody. People who had prior anti-PD-1, anti-PD-L1 or anti-CTLA-4 therapy could take part, and approximately 44% had some. Patients were treated with intravenous ivuxolimab, dosed at 0.01 to 10 mg/kg and infused every 2 weeks.

The V gene end was trimmed by 3 bases and the J gene end by 4 bases; junction bases not matched to a gene: 9. The CDR3 has 17 residues. From germline, CDR1 is LGHNA and CDR2 YNFKEQ. Libraries were prepared by immunoSEQ multiplex PCR; TCRdb keeps only in-frame clonotypes and omits some of them. Counted here are 70,000 to 75,000 clones, more than 85% occurring once; the ten biggest clones make up 0.85% to 1.4%. Sequencing used CD4+ or CD8+ T cells sorted from blood, obtained in a trial of the OX40 agonist ivuxolimab. This clonotype was obtained from an adult with an advanced solid tumor such as melanoma, head and neck, liver or kidney cancer. V is TRBV4-2 and J is TRBJ2-1; TRBD2 matches 10 bases. The CDR3 is CASSQALLAGTYNEQFF. Written as DNA, the CDR3 is TGTGCCAGCAGCCAGGCACTACTAGCGGGAACTTACAATGAGCAGTTCTTC.